Presented here are 31 T cell receptor beta chains from one specimen sequenced in a study of OX40 agonist ivuxolimab in advanced cancers. Only in-frame clones appear in the TCRdb table, and some are missing; sequencing was by immunoSEQ multiplex PCR. The sample holds 70,000 or so clones; around 85% are singletons and the top ten take 5.5% to 7%. Specimen: CD4+ or CD8+ T cells sorted from blood, collected in a trial of the OX40 agonist ivuxolimab. These receptors were collected from an adult with an advanced solid tumor such as melanoma, head and neck, liver or kidney cancer.

This clone came up once. V usage is TRBV19 and J usage is TRBJ1-2; D is perhaps TRBD1 (5 bases). This CDR3 has 15 residues. Germline V gene data show CDR1 as LNHDA and CDR2 as SQIVND (reference sequence). Trimming pared 0 bases from V and 11 bases from J, leaving 19 bases between. The DNA of the CDR3 is TGTGCCAGTAGTATAGATCTTCTCCGGACATTCCGTTACACCTTC. This sequence encodes CASSIDLLRTFRYTF. Full variable domain (remainder filled in from reference TRBV19 and TRBJ1-2): DGGITQSPKYLFRKEGQNVTLSCEQNLNHDAMYWYRQDPGQGLRLIYYSQIVNDFQKGDIAEGYSVSREKKESFPLTVTSAQKNPTAFYLCASSIDLLRTFRYTFGSGTRLTVV.

This chain joins TRBV6-6 and TRBJ1-3; 9 nucleotides match TRBD1. Trimming removed 8 bases from V and 4 bases from J; junction bases left unmatched: 3. The CDR3 consists of 13 residues. Germline CDR1 reads MNHNY; CDR2 reads SVGAGI (reference sequence). CDR3 DNA: TGTGCCAGCGGAGACAGGGGGGGAAACACCATATATTTT. It codes for CASGDRGGNTIYF.

The chain uses TRBV15 and TRBJ1-2; no definite D call. V lost 3 bases, J lost 2 bases, and 4 bases lay in between. CDR3 length: 12 residues. The germline V gene encodes CDR1 LNHNV and CDR2 YYDKDF (reference sequence). CDR3: CATSRANYGYTF. The DNA of the CDR3 is TGTGCCACCAGCAGGGCGAACTATGGCTACACCTTC. The variable domain in full, with the rest retrieved from reference TRBV15 and TRBJ1-2, is DAMVIQNPRYQVTQFGKPVTLSCSQTLNHNVMYWYQQKSSQAPKLLFHYYDKDFNNEADTPDNFQSRRPNTSFCFLDIRSPGLGDTAMYLCATSRANYGYTFGSGTRLTVV.

This clone was detected only once. V usage is TRBV5-6 and J usage is TRBJ2-7, with D unresolved. The CDR3 loop spans 14 amino acids. CDR1 is SGHDT, CDR2 YYEEEE, per germline. Trimming took off 0 bases at V and 1 base at J, with 8 bases between the two ends. CDR3 amino acids: CASSLGLRSYEQYF. The DNA of the CDR3 is TGTGCCAGCAGCTTGGGACTGCGTTCCTACGAGCAGTACTTC.

This clone appeared once. The J gene is TRBJ2-3, the V gene TRBV5-1; 8 nucleotides line up with TRBD2. The CDR3 is made up of 15 amino acids. Per the germline V gene, CDR1 is SGHRS and CDR2 is YFSETQ. Trimming took 4 bases from V and 3 from J; bases not matched to a gene: 7. The DNA of the CDR3 is TGCGCCAGCAGCCCGCCGGGACTAGGTACAGATACGCAGTATTTT. It codes for CASSPPGLGTDTQYF.

This chain uses TRBV5-1 with TRBJ1-3; D is uncertain. This CDR3 is built from 14 residues. The V end was cut by 2 bases, the J end by 5 bases, with 11 bases between. The germline V gene encodes CDR1 SGHRS and CDR2 YFSETQ. DNA of the CDR3: TGCGCCAGCAGCTTCGGCGGGGAAAGAAACACCATATATTTT. As protein: CASSFGGERNTIYF. Filled out from reference TRBV5-1 and TRBJ1-3, the complete variable domain reads KAGVTQTPRYLIKTRGQQVTLSCSPISGHRSVSWYQQTPGQGLQFLFEYFSETQRNKGNFPGRFSGRQFSNSRSEMNVSTLELGDSALYLCASSFGGERNTIYFGEGSWLTVV.

V gene TRBV6-1 combines with J gene TRBJ1-2, with D maybe TRBD1 (5 bases). The V gene lost 6 bases and the J gene lost 8 bases, with 22 bases spanning the gap. In germline, CDR1 is MNHNS, CDR2 SASEGT. This CDR3 is 15 amino acids long. CDR3 sequence: CASRGSGTVALGYTF. The CDR3 bases are TGTGCCAGCAGAGGTTCCGGGACGGTAGCATTAGGCTACACCTTC.

Turning to this clone: The sample carries other DNA sequences with the same CDR3. The CDR3: CASSESPGNSNQPQHF. The CDR3 bases are TGCGCCAGCAGTGAGTCACCGGGGAATAGCAATCAGCCCCAGCATTTT. The chain is built from TRBV10-2 and TRBJ1-5, with unresolved D. The CDR3 consists of 16 residues. V was shortened by 0 bases and J by 0 bases, with 9 bases between the two germline ends. Germline values: CDR1 WSHSY, CDR2 SAAADI.

This clone was seen once. A read error may account for a junction end that differs from germline. The chain has TRBV20-1 and TRBJ1-2; no definite D call. The germline V gene encodes CDR1 DFQATT and CDR2 SNEGSKA (reference sequence). This CDR3 contains 10 residues. The CDR3 DNA reads as TGCAGCGCTACAAACTATGGCTACACCTTC. Encoded protein: CSATNYGYTF.

The chain employs TRBV9 and TRBJ2-1; 9 positions agree with TRBD2. With 4 bases clipped from V and 3 bases from J, the junction kept 8 bases outside the gene matches. Germline V gene sequence: CDR1 SGDLS, CDR2 YYNGEE. This CDR3 comprises 16 residues. The CDR3: CASSPRGSGGYNEQFF. In DNA, the CDR3 is TGTGCCAGCAGCCCGAGGGGTAGCGGGGGCTACAATGAGCAGTTCTTC.

V is TRBV27 and J is TRBJ1-5; 7 bases fit TRBD1. The V segment lost 5 bases and the J segment 4 bases; nucleotides outside the gene matches: 5. This CDR3 has 14 residues. Germline values: CDR1 MNHEY, CDR2 SMNVEV (reference sequence). The CDR3 DNA sequence: TGTGCCAGCAGTGGACGACAGGGTAATCAGCCCCAGCATTTT. Protein product: CASSGRQGNQPQHF.

This chain uses TRBV29-1 with TRBJ1-5; tentatively, D is TRBD1 (5 bases). The germline gives CDR1 SQVTM, CDR2 ANQGSEA. The CDR3 runs 13 residues. V shed 7 bases and J shed 5 bases, with 15 bases lying between them. CDR3: CSAALAGDQPQHF. The CDR3 DNA reads TGCAGCGCTGCGCTCGCGGGGGATCAGCCCCAGCATTTT.

The chain has TRBV28 and TRBJ1-2; TRBD1 might be the D (5 bases). The germline V gene encodes CDR1 MDHEN and CDR2 SYDVKM. The CDR3 consists of 14 residues. V was trimmed by 8 bases and J by 2 bases, leaving 15 bases between them. CDR3 bases: TGTGCCAGCCGAACCGGGACGGTGAACTATGGCTACACCTTC. It specifies CASRTGTVNYGYTF.

A few counts support this clone. The chain couples TRBV10-3 to TRBJ1-2; 9 bases agree with TRBD1. V lost 10 bases and J lost 7; bases outside the gene matches: 10. Germline V gene data show CDR1 as ENHRY and CDR2 as SYGVKD. The CDR3 runs to 13 residues. CDR3 coding DNA: TGTGCCACTTCGGACAGGGGAGATGGTGGCTACACCTTC. Protein sequence: CATSDRGDGGYTF.

The genes are TRBV10-3 and TRBJ1-1; D possibly corresponds to TRBD1 (5 bases). The germline gives CDR1 ENHRY, CDR2 SYGVKD. V was cut by 11 bases and J by 4 bases, with 20 bases left in between. CDR3 size: 14 residues. The CDR3 loop reads CASLETTVPTEAFF. As DNA, the CDR3 is TGTGCCTCTTTAGAGACGACAGTCCCCACTGAAGCTTTCTTT.

V and J are TRBV7-2 and TRBJ1-5, with D tentatively TRBD1 (6 bases). The V and J ends lost 1 base and 8 bases respectively, with 12 bases between them. Germline CDR1 is SGHTA and CDR2 is FQGNSA. The CDR3 length is 14 residues. In nucleotides, the CDR3 is TGTGCCAGCAGCTTAGAAAGGGGGTTTAAGCCCCAGCATTTT. This codes for CASSLERGFKPQHF.

This chain joins TRBV27 and TRBJ2-2; no firm D call. In germline, CDR1 is MNHEY, CDR2 SMNVEV (reference sequence). The CDR3 extends over 14 amino acids. V lost 10 bases and J lost 2, with 14 bases in between. This chain's CDR3 is CATRSQPNTGELFF. In DNA, the CDR3 is TGTGCCACGAGGTCCCAACCCAACACCGGGGAGCTGTTTTTT.

The chain joins TRBV6-6 to TRBJ1-2, with a weak D call TRBD1 (5 bases). This CDR3 is 15 amino acids long. The germline gives CDR1 MNHNY, CDR2 SVGAGI (reference sequence). The germline V and J ends were trimmed by 7 bases and 4 bases, with 19 bases remaining between them. In DNA form, the CDR3 reads TGTGCCAGCATCGACCCCAGGGTTGGAGTCTATGGCTACACCTTC. Its translation is CASIDPRVGVYGYTF.

The gene calls are TRBV4-3 and TRBJ1-4; 8 nucleotides agree with TRBD1. This CDR3 is 20 amino acids long. The V and J ends lost 0 bases and 6 bases, in that order; junction bases with no gene match: 18. Germline-derived CDR1 and CDR2 are LGHNA and YSLEER. The CDR3 DNA is TGCGCCAGCAGCCAAGAGCCCCCGTCCCCACAGGGGGGGGAGGATGAAAAACTGTTTTTT. Translating it yields CASSQEPPSPQGGEDEKLFF.

This clone was seen only a few times. The rearrangement links TRBV7-9 to TRBJ2-4, with D tentatively TRBD1 (5 bases). Germline CDR1 and CDR2: SEHNR and FQNEAQ (reference sequence). V was shortened by 2 bases and J by 1 base, with 9 bases between the two germline ends. This CDR3 comprises 15 residues. CDR3 region: CASSLRGSAKNIQYF. The CDR3 coding sequence is TGTGCCAGCAGCTTAAGGGGTTCTGCCAAAAACATTCAGTACTTC.

CDR3 sequence (DNA): TGCACCAGCAGCCAAGATGGAGGGGTAGGGATCCCTACTCAAGAGACCCAGTACTTC. Translated: CTSSQDGGVGIPTQETQYF. V usage is TRBV1 and J usage is TRBJ2-5; the table names TRBD2, a call not compared with the DNA. TRBV1 is listed as a pseudogene. The CDR3 consists of 19 residues.

In this sample, this clone turned up a few times. The V gene is TRBV7-9, the J gene TRBJ2-4; possibly TRBD1 or TRBD2 for D (6 bases each). The CDR3 totals 14 residues. Germline CDR1 and CDR2: SEHNR and FQNEAQ (reference sequence). V lost 5 bases and J lost 5, with 13 bases in between. The CDR3 nucleotides are TGTGCCAGCAGCGGAGTGGGGGGCCAAAACATTCAGTACTTC. This sequence encodes CASSGVGGQNIQYF.

The chain has TRBV15 and TRBJ2-3; D is unclear. Trimming removed 3 bases from V and 3 bases from J, with 13 bases in between. CDR3 size: 15 residues. Germline CDR1 is LNHNV and CDR2 is YYDKDF (reference sequence). For the CDR3, the DNA is TGTGCCACCAGCAGTCAACGTCGGGCGACAGATACGCAGTATTTT. This gives the protein CATSSQRRATDTQYF.

CDR3 amino acids: CASRETGNPYGYTF. The DNA of the CDR3 is TGTGCCAGTAGAGAAACAGGAAATCCCTATGGCTACACCTTC. This chain links TRBV19 with TRBJ1-2, with D tentatively TRBD1 (5 bases). Germline values: CDR1 LNHDA, CDR2 SQIVND (reference sequence). The V end lost 6 bases, the J end lost 4 bases, and 15 bases lay between the germline ends. The CDR3 has 14 amino acids.

The sample holds one count of this clone. The V call is TRBV5-4, the J call TRBJ2-1; D is ambiguous. Trimming took off 4 bases at V and 7 bases at J, with 15 bases between the two ends. In germline, CDR1 is SGHNT, CDR2 YYREEE (reference sequence). CDR3 size: 14 residues. DNA of the CDR3: TGTGCCAGCAGCGGGATCGGGCTGCATAATGAGCAGTTCTTC. It codes for CASSGIGLHNEQFF.

Regarding this clone: At one end the junction does not follow the germline gene, possibly because of a read error. The rearrangement uses TRBV7-7 and TRBJ2-5, with D possibly TRBD2 on 5 matching bases. Germline values: CDR1 SSHAT, CDR2 FNYEAQ (reference sequence). The CDR3 has 12 residues. This CDR3 is CASSLSGGTQYF. CDR3 sequence (DNA): TGTGCTAGCAGCTTGAGCGGCGGGACCCAGTACTTC.

The chain employs TRBV11-3 and TRBJ2-2; the D is unclear. The germline V and J ends were trimmed by 6 bases and 3 bases, with 5 bases remaining between them. Looked up from germline, CDR1 is SGHNT and CDR2 is YENEEA. There are 12 residues in the CDR3. In nucleotides, the CDR3 is TGTGCCAGCAGGCCGGACACCGGGGAGCTGTTTTTT. Protein sequence: CASRPDTGELFF.

The chain's CDR3 is CASSLGGPYEQYF. CDR3 DNA: TGTGCCAGCAGCTTGGGAGGGCCCTACGAGCAGTACTTC. The V and J genes are TRBV5-4 and TRBJ2-7, with D possibly TRBD2 on 5 matching bases. Looked up from germline, CDR1 is SGHNT and CDR2 is YYREEE (reference sequence). The CDR3 runs to 13 residues. V was pared by 0 bases and J by 2 bases, with 6 bases between.

The chain employs TRBV2 and TRBJ2-2, with TRBD1 identical over 10 bases. The trim removed 5 bases at V and 1 base at J, leaving 4 bases unmatched. The CDR3 contains 16 residues. Germline values: CDR1 SNHLY, CDR2 FYNNEI. The CDR3 nucleotides are TGTGCCAGCAGTTTCGACAGGGGGCTGAACACCGGGGAGCTGTTTTTT. It translates to CASSFDRGLNTGELFF.

CDR3 bases: TGTGCCAGCAGCTTAGACCCCGACGGTAACTATGGCTACACCTTC. Amino acid sequence: CASSLDPDGNYGYTF. The chain recombines TRBV11-2 with TRBJ1-2; D remains unclear. The CDR3 runs to 15 residues. Trimming took off 0 bases at V and 1 base at J, with 9 bases between the two ends. Per the germline V gene, CDR1 is SGHAT and CDR2 is FQNNGV. Using reference TRBV11-2 and TRBJ1-2 for the parts outside the CDR3, the full variable domain is EAGVAQSPRYKIIEKRQSVAFWCNPISGHATLYWYQQILGQGPKLLIQFQNNGVVDDSQLPKDRFSAERLKGVDSTLKIQPAKLEDSAVYLCASSLDPDGNYGYTFGSGTRLTVV.

The rearrangement joins TRBV7-9 to TRBJ2-5; 7 bases agree with TRBD1. The CDR3 length is 15 residues. The V gene's germline CDR1 is SEHNR and CDR2 FQNEAQ (reference sequence). V trimming: 5 bases; J trimming: 1 base; junction bases outside the gene matches: 7. CDR3 protein: CASSVGQAFQETQYF. The CDR3 region has the DNA TGTGCCAGCAGCGTAGGACAGGCATTCCAAGAGACCCAGTACTTC. The full variable domain, in which reference TRBV7-9 and TRBJ2-5 provide the parts outside the CDR3, is DTGVSQNPRHKITKRGQNVTFRCDPISEHNRLYWYRQTLGQGPEFLTYFQNEAQLEKSRLLSDRFSAERPKGSFSTLEIQRTEQGDSAMYLCASSVGQAFQETQYFGPGTRLLVL.